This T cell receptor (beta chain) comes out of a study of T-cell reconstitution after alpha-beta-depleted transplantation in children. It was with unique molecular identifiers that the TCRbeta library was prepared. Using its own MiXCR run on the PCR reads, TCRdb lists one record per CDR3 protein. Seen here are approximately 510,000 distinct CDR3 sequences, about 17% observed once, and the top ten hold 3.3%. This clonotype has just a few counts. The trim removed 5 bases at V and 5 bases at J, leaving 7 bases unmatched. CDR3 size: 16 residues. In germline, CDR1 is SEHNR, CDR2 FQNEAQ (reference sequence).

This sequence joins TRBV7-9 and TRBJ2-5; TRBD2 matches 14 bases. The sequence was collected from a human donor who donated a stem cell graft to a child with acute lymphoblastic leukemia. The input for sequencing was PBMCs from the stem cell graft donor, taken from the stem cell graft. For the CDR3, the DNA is TGTGCCAGCAGCCCGCTGACTAGCGGGAGGGTGGAGACCCAGTACTTC. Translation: CASSPLTSGRVETQYF.